This paragraph covers one TCR beta chain sequence. Total RNA was isolated from each sample in quantities of at least 5 micrograms. The entry originates in a study of blood T cells in healthy people across ages. Primers used in a second PCR of about 6 to 11 cycles were a sample-barcoded 5' primer and a J-beta primer mix. TCRdb re-called the 5' RACE reads through MiXCR, storing one row per CDR3 protein. The top ten clones hold 7% to 9% of a sample with some 1.7 million distinct CDR3 sequences, approximately 30% of them seen once. V lost 0 bases, J lost 7 bases, and 21 bases lay in between. This CDR3 has 17 residues. Germline assignment: CDR1 MGHRA and CDR2 YSYEKL.

V and J are TRBV4-1 and TRBJ1-2; perhaps TRBD1 as D (5 bases). Sequencing was carried out using blood. The clonotype comes from a woman aged 30 to 39 in good health. DNA of the CDR3: TGCGCCAGCAGCCAAGATTGGGGGACTCCCAGGCTGGGTGGCTACACCTTC. Translating gives CASSQDWGTPRLGGYTF.